This T cell receptor beta chain stems from a study of OX40 agonist ivuxolimab in advanced cancers. General study findings and limits: Averaging showed that CD8+ T cells had more expanded clones than CD4+ did.

The method was immunoSEQ multiplex PCR; TCRdb's version includes in-frame clones alone and lacks a portion of them. The sample includes roughly 79,000 clones, 85% to 95% seen only once; the top ten take 11%. Germline CDR1 reads SGHAT; CDR2 reads FQNNGV. V dropped 2 bases and J dropped 6 bases, with 8 bases sitting between them. CDR3 size: 13 residues. Concerning this clone: Antigen specificity is unknown.

This material consisted of CD4+ or CD8+ T cells sorted from blood, taken in a trial of the OX40 agonist ivuxolimab. The chain combines TRBV11-2 with TRBJ2-1; maybe TRBD1 (6 bases). The TCR originated in an adult with an advanced solid tumor such as melanoma, head and neck, liver or kidney cancer. This chain's CDR3 is CASSLTGPNEQFF. The DNA of the CDR3 is TGTGCCAGCAGCTTAACAGGGCCCAATGAGCAGTTCTTC.